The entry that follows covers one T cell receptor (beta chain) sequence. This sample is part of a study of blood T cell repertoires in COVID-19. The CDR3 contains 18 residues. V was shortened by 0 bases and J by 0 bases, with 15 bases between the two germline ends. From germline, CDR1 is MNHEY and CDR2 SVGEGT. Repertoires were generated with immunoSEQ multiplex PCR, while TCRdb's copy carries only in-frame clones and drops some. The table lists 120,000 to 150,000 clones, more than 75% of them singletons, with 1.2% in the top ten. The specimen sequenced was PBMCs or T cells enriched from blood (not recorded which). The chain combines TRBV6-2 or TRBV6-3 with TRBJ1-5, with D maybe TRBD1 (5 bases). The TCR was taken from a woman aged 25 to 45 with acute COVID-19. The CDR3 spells CASSYSGQLENSNQPQHF. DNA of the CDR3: TGTGCCAGCAGTTACTCGGGGCAGTTGGAGAATAGCAATCAGCCCCAGCATTTT.